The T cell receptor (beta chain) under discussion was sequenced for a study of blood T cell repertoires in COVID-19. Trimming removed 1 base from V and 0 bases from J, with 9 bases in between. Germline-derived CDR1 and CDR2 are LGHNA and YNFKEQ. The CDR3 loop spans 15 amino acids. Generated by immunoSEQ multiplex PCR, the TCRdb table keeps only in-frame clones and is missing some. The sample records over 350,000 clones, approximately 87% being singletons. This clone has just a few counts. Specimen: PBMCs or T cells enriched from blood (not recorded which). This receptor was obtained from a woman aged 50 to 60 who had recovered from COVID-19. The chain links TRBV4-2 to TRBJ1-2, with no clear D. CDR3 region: CASSQVSEANYGYTF. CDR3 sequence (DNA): TGTGCCAGCAGCCAAGTATCCGAGGCTAACTATGGCTACACCTTC.